A selection of T cell receptor beta chains follows, all from one sample in a study of blood T cell repertoires in COVID-19. The repertoire was sequenced with immunoSEQ multiplex PCR; TCRdb's copy has only in-frame clones and lacks some. The profile covers about 150,000 clones, with roughly 85% appearing a single time and 8.3% taken by the ten largest. The sample comprised peripheral blood. These receptors all stem from an older woman with COVID-19, enrolled during active disease. CDR3s include the opening cysteine and the closing phenylalanine or tryptophan. Fields, in order: CDR3 DNA, CDR3 protein, J gene, D gene, V gene, clone size. The D gene is left open where the match is weak. A clone size is listed for some rows: how often the clone was seen (once, few, many), or a class if it is expanded.

TGTGCCAGTGAGGTTACAGGAAGGGGCTACACCTTC CASEVTGRGYTF TRBJ1-2 . TRBV6-5 .
TGTGCCAGCAGTGAACGGGACATCTTCACAGATACGCAGTATTTT CASSERDIFTDTQYF TRBJ2-3 . TRBV2 .
TGTGCCAGCAGTTTTCCTGGAGATCAGCCCCAGCATTTT CASSFPGDQPQHF TRBJ1-5 . TRBV5-8 .
TGTGCCAGTAGTACTTCCCCAGGGGTGAGCTCCTACAATGAGCAGTTCTTC CASSTSPGVSSYNEQFF TRBJ2-1 . TRBV19 .
TGTGCCAGCAGCATGGGAGCGACTTTAAATTCACCCCTCCACTTT CASSMGATLNSPLHF TRBJ1-6 . TRBV21-1 .
TGTGCCAGCAGCCTGGAGGGAAGCCAGCCCCAGCATTTT CASSLEGSQPQHF TRBJ1-5 . TRBV12-3/TRBV12-4 .
TGTGCCAGCAGCGTCGGACAAGGCGAGCAGTACTTC CASSVGQGEQYF TRBJ2-7 . TRBV9 .
TGCGCCAGCAGCTTGGTCGCAGGGTCGGAACAGCCCCAGCATTTT CASSLVAGSEQPQHF TRBJ1-5 . TRBV5-1 .
TGTGCCAGCAGCCAAGAGGCGGGAGTAAAGGGCATTCAGTACTTC CASSQEAGVKGIQYF TRBJ2-4 TRBD2 TRBV3-1/TRBV3-2 .
TGTGCCAGTCACAGGGCCAATTCACCCCTCCACTTT CASHRANSPLHF TRBJ1-6 . TRBV19 .
TGTGCCAGCAGCTTGAGAAGGGCACAGGATGGCTACACCTTC CASSLRRAQDGYTF TRBJ1-2 . TRBV5-4 .
TGCGCCAGCACAAACTATAATAGCAATCAGCCCCAGCATTTT CASTNYNSNQPQHF TRBJ1-5 . TRBV10-2 .
TGTGCCAGTAGTATCTGGACAGGGGGGAACACTGAAGCTTTCTTT CASSIWTGGNTEAFF TRBJ1-1 TRBD1 TRBV19 .
TGTGCCAGCAGTGAAACAGGGGCTGGCAATCAGCCCCAGCATTTT CASSETGAGNQPQHF TRBJ1-5 TRBD1 TRBV6-1 .
TGTGCTAGTGGTTTGGTAAGGGGTGAAACTTCACCCCTCCACTTT CASGLVRGETSPLHF TRBJ1-6 . TRBV12-5 once
TGTGCCCGCGGTGGGGCGGGCGGGGCCAACGTCCTGACTTTC CARGGAGGANVLTF TRBJ2-6 . TRBV25-1 .
TGTGCCACCAGTGATTTAGGGGACTACACCTTC CATSDLGDYTF TRBJ1-2 . TRBV24-1 .
TGCAGCGTTTCTGGTTCTGGGTCGGGAGCTAACTATGGCTACACCTTC CSVSGSGSGANYGYTF TRBJ1-2 . TRBV29-1 few
TGCGCCAGCAGCTTGGCATGGACAGAAGGGAACTCACCCCTCCACTTT CASSLAWTEGNSPLHF TRBJ1-6 . TRBV5-1 .
TGTGCCAGCAGCTTGGTAAGGGGTCGCGGCACTGAAGCTTTCTTT CASSLVRGRGTEAFF TRBJ1-1 . TRBV5-8 .